The rows below give T cell receptor beta chains drawn from one sample of a study of T cells in Graves' hyperthyroidism and ophthalmopathy. TCRdb re-derived calls from the multiplex PCR reads in MiXCR, one entry per CDR3 protein. The sample lists roughly 640,000 distinct CDR3 sequences, approximately 15% occurring once. What was sequenced was blood. The receptor set was obtained from a woman in her 40s with Graves' ophthalmopathy. The CDR3 runs from the conserved cysteine through the conserved F or W. A D gene is named only where the DNA matches it firmly. Clone size is shown for a subset of rows, as once, few, many or a class of expanded clone.

J gene | D gene | V gene | clone size | CDR3 protein | CDR3 DNA
TRBJ2-2 | TRBD2 | TRBV2 | many | CASSTGTSGLGELFF | TGTGCCAGCAGTACCGGGACTAGCGGACTCGGGGAGCTGTTTTTT
TRBJ2-5 | . | TRBV6-1 | many | CASRRELELRETQYF | TGTGCCAGCAGACGGGAACTAGAGCTGAGGGAGACCCAGTACTTC
TRBJ1-6 | TRBD1 | TRBV10-3 | many | CAISRQGQGISPLHF | TGTGCCATCAGCCGACAGGGACAAGGCATTTCACCCCTCCACTTT
TRBJ1-5 | . | TRBV27 | few | CASSLTGFNQPQHF | TGTGCCAGCAGTTTAACAGGATTCAATCAGCCCCAGCATTTT
TRBJ1-1 | . | TRBV6-1 | many | CASSERQGSTEAFF | TGTGCCAGCAGTGAGCGTCAGGGGAGCACTGAAGCTTTCTTT
TRBJ2-1 | . | TRBV30 | many | CAWSRDEHYNEQFF | TGTGCCTGGAGCCGGGACGAACACTACAATGAGCAGTTCTTC
TRBJ2-7 | TRBD2 | TRBV6-2/TRBV6-3 | few | CASSYDRSGRNEQYF | TGTGCCAGCAGTTACGACCGTAGCGGGAGAAACGAGCAGTACTTC
TRBJ2-3 | . | TRBV11-2 | many | CASSSDNLSTDTQYF | TGTGCCAGCAGCTCCGATAACCTTAGCACAGATACGCAGTATTTT
TRBJ1-5 | TRBD1 | TRBV6-1 | many | CASSERDSQNQPQHF | TGTGCCAGCAGTGAAAGGGACAGCCAAAATCAGCCCCAGCATTTT
TRBJ1-2 | . | TRBV4-1 | few | CASSQSPGAPYGYTF | TGCGCCAGCAGCCAAAGTCCCGGGGCCCCCTATGGCTACACCTTC
TRBJ2-1 | TRBD2 | TRBV5-1 | many | CASRRGDRSNEQFF | TGCGCCAGCAGGCGGGGGGATCGGAGCAATGAGCAGTTCTTC
TRBJ1-5 | . | TRBV19 | many | CASMKGPGEPQHF | TGTGCCAGTATGAAAGGCCCAGGGGAGCCCCAGCATTTT
TRBJ1-2 | . | TRBV30 | few | CAWSVSLSYGYTF | TGTGCCTGGAGTGTAAGTTTGAGCTATGGCTACACCTTC
TRBJ2-2 | . | TRBV2 | . | CASSELVNTGELFF | TGTGCCAGCAGTGAATTGGTGAACACCGGGGAGCTGTTTTTT
TRBJ2-3 | . | TRBV3-1 | many | CASSQAPSTDTQYF | TGTGCCAGCAGCCAAGCTCCCAGCACAGATACGCAGTATTTT
TRBJ2-7 | . | TRBV7-9 | . | CASSLDAHSYEQYF | TGTGCCAGCAGCTTAGACGCACACTCCTACGAGCAGTACTTC
TRBJ1-1 | TRBD1 | TRBV2 | many | CASSPGGTGVWNTEAFF | TGTGCCAGCAGTCCAGGGGGGACAGGGGTTTGGAACACTGAAGCTTTCTTT
TRBJ2-3 | . | TRBV30 | . | CAWNEGATDTQYF | TGTGCCTGGAATGAAGGGGCTACAGATACGCAGTATTTT
TRBJ2-1 | . | TRBV30 | . | CAWSEFQVGGNEQFF | TGTGCCTGGAGTGAATTTCAGGTGGGGGGCAATGAGCAGTTCTTC
TRBJ2-6 | TRBD1 | TRBV6-2/TRBV6-3 | . | CASSALQGAGANVLTF | TGTGCCAGCAGTGCCCTACAGGGGGCTGGGGCCAACGTCCTGACTTTC
TRBJ2-6 | . | TRBV12-3/TRBV12-4 | few | CASSLDSSRPLKGANVLTF | TGTGCCAGCAGCCTTGACAGTTCTCGTCCATTGAAAGGGGCCAACGTCCTGACTTTC
TRBJ1-1 | . | TRBV27 | few | CASSLSGGRLMGTEAFF | TGTGCCAGCAGTTTATCGGGGGGCCGACTCATGGGAACTGAAGCTTTCTTT
TRBJ1-2 | . | TRBV6-1 | . | CASEGEYGYTF | TGTGCCTCCGAGGGGGAATATGGCTACACCTTC
TRBJ2-2 | TRBD1 | TRBV18 | few | CASSGQEDTGELFF | TGTGCCAGTTCAGGACAGGAGGACACCGGGGAGCTGTTTTTT
TRBJ2-3 | TRBD2 | TRBV27 | many | CASSLSRSGLAGTDTQYF | TGTGCCAGCAGTTTGTCGAGGTCGGGACTAGCGGGCACAGATACGCAGTATTTT
TRBJ2-3 | TRBD2 | TRBV2 | many | CASSAQPSGNTDTQYF | TGTGCCAGCAGTGCCCAGCCTAGCGGGAACACAGATACGCAGTATTTT
TRBJ2-5 | TRBD2 | TRBV5-1 | few | CASRLAGALGTQYF | TGCGCCAGCAGATTAGCGGGAGCGCTCGGGACCCAGTACTTC
TRBJ1-2 | . | TRBV6-1 | . | CASRAQVLQRYTF | TGTGCCAGCAGAGCACAGGTGCTCCAACGCTACACCTTC
TRBJ2-1 | . | TRBV25-1 | . | CASSVLGYNEQFF | TGTGCCAGCAGTGTGTTGGGTTACAATGAGCAGTTCTTC